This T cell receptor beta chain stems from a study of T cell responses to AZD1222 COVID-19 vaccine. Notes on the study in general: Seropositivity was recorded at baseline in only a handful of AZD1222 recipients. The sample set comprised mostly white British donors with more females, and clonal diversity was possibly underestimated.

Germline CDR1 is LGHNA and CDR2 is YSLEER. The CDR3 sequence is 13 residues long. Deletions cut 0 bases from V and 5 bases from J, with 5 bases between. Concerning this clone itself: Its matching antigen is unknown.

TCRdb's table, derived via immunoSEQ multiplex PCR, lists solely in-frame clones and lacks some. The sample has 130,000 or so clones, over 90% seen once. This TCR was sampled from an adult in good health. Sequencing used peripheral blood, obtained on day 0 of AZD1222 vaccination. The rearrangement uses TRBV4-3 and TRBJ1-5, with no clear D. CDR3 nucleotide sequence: TGCGCCAGCAGCCAAGACAGTTATCAGCCCCAGCATTTT. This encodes CASSQDSYQPQHF.